The TCR beta chain under discussion was sequenced for a study of T-cell memory formation after mild COVID-19. Study at large: Among the donors, TCR clusters were largely specific to each donor.

One entry per CDR3 protein, called by TCRdb with MiXCR from the 5' RACE reads. The table lists about 430,000 distinct CDR3 sequences, more than 15% of them singletons. This clonotype was seen more than once but under ten times. V gave up 3 bases and J gave up 6 bases, with 15 bases separating them. This CDR3 has 14 residues. Germline V gene data show CDR1 as LGHNA and CDR2 as YNFKEQ. The chain uses TRBV4-2 and TRBJ2-7; D perhaps matches TRBD2 (6 bases). This clonotype was obtained from a man aged 18 to 29 who had mild COVID-19 (a few samples of this study predate the infection). Cell type and time point are not known. The sample comprised PBMCs or a T cell subset sorted from them (not recorded which). The CDR3 DNA is TGTGCCAGCAGCCACCCTGGACTAATCGGCGAGCAGTACTTC. Translated, it gives CASSHPGLIGEQYF.